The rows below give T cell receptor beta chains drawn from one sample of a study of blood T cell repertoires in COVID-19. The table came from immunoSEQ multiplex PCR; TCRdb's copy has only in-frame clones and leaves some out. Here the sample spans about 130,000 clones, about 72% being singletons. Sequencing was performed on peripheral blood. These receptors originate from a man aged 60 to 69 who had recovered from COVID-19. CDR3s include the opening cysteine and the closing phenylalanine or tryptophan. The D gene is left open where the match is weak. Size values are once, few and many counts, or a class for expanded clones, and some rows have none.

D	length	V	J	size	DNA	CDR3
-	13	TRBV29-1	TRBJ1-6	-	TGCAGCGTTGAAGAGGGCCAGGGTTCACCCCTCCACTTT	CSVEEGQGSPLHF
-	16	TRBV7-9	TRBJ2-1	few	TGTGCCAGCAGCCTCATGGGGGTGGAGGGGAGACATGAGCAGTTCTTC	CASSLMGVEGRHEQFF
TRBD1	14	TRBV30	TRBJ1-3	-	TGTGCCTGGAGGGGGACAGGGGAAGGAAACACCATATATTTT	CAWRGTGEGNTIYF
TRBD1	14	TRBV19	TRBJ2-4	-	TGTGCCAGTAGTGTACAGGGGGCTGGGAACATTCAGTACTTC	CASSVQGAGNIQYF
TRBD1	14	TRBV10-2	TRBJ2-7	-	TGCGCCAGCAGTGAGTTACAGGGGCCCTACGAGCAGTACTTC	CASSELQGPYEQYF
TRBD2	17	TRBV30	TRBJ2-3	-	TGTGCCTGGAGCTTTCCTGGTACTAGCGGGAGCACAGATACGCAGTATTTT	CAWSFPGTSGSTDTQYF
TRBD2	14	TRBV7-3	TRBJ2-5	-	TGTGCCAGCAGCTTTGGCGGGCGGGGGGAGACCCAGTACTTC	CASSFGGRGETQYF
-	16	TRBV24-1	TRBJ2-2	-	TGTGCCACCGGTGGTTTTGGCAGGCGTGGCACCGGGGAGCTGTTTTTT	CATGGFGRRGTGELFF
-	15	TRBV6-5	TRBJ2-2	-	TGTGCCAGCAGCCGTGACGGAGGGAAGACCGGGGAGCTGTTTTTT	CASSRDGGKTGELFF
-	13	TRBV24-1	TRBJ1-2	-	TGTGCCACCGGGCCCCTGGGCGATAATGGCTACACCTTC	CATGPLGDNGYTF
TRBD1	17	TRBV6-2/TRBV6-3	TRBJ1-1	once	TGTGCCAGCAGTAGTTACCGGGGACAGGGGGGAAACACTGAAGCTTTCTTT	CASSSYRGQGGNTEAFF
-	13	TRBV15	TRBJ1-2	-	TGTGCCACCAGCAGAGGGAGAGCCTATGGCTACACCTTC	CATSRGRAYGYTF
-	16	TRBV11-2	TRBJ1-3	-	TGTGCCAGCAGCTTAGTTACCTCAGGGACTGGAAACACCATATATTTT	CASSLVTSGTGNTIYF
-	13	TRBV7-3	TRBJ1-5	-	TGTGCCAGCAGCTTAACGGCAGGCCAGCCCCAGCATTTT	CASSLTAGQPQHF
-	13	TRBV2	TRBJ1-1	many	TGTGCCATCTTACAGGGACGGGACACTGAAGCTTTCTTT	CAILQGRDTEAFF
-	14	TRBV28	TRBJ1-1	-	TGTGCCAGCAGTTTATTGACTCGGGACACTGAAGCTTTCTTT	CASSLLTRDTEAFF
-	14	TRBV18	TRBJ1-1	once	TGTGCCAGCTCACCAGTCGGGGGTGCGACTGAAGCTTTCTTT	CASSPVGGATEAFF
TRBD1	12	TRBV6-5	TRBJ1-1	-	TGTGCCAGCAGATCACAGGGGGCTGAAGCTTTCTTT	CASRSQGAEAFF
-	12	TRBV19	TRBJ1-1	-	TGTGCCAGTAGTAGCGACAGTTTTGAAGCTTTCTTT	CASSSDSFEAFF
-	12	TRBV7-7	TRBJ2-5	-	TGTGCTAGCAGCTTAGAACGGGGGACCCAGTACTTC	CASSLERGTQYF
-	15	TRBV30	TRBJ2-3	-	TGTGCCTGGAGTGTAGGGCCAGGGGTCACAGATACGCAGTATTTT	CAWSVGPGVTDTQYF
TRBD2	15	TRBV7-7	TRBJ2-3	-	TGTGCTAGCAGCTTAGGTCTAGCGGCCACAGATACGCAGTATTTT	CASSLGLAATDTQYF
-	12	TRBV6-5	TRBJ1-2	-	TGTGCCAGTGCCAGGGCTAACTATGGCTACACCTTC	CASARANYGYTF
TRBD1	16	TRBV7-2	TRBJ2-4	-	TGTGCCAGCAGCCGGACAGGGGGCGCCACCAAAAACATTCAGTACTTC	CASSRTGGATKNIQYF
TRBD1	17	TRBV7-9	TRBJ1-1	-	TGTGCCAGCAGCCCCGGGACAGGATACCTCATGAACACTGAAGCTTTCTTT	CASSPGTGYLMNTEAFF
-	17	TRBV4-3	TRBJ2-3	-	TGCGCCAGCAGCCAACGACCGGACAGTAGAATACCAGATACGCAGTATTTT	CASSQRPDSRIPDTQYF
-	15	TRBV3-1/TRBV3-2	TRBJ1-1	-	TGTGCCAGCAGCCAGGTTGACAGAATGAACACTGAAGCTTTCTTT	CASSQVDRMNTEAFF
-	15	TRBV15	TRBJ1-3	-	TGTGCCACCAGCAGAGATTCGGGCTCTGGAAACACCATATATTTT	CATSRDSGSGNTIYF